These 10 T cell receptor beta chains came from one sample sequenced in a study of cytomegalovirus exposure and HLA in healthy donors (dated by TCRdb to about 2017). Library prep was done by the immunoSEQ multiplex PCR assay. In its TCRdb copy, this immuneACCESS table keeps in-frame sequences only and misses some clones. Where compared with another copy, unresolved V genes explain less than half of these, and the others have no known cause. Recorded for this sample are a few hundred thousand clones; 90% of them occurred a single time. The ten largest clones represent approximately 3.1% of the sample. The sample was PBMCs. The source is a woman aged 25 to 39 in good health and CMV-seronegative.

The V call is TRBV6-1, the J call TRBJ1-5, with 7 bases identical to TRBD1. Per the germline V gene, CDR1 is MNHNS and CDR2 is SASEGT. With 2 bases clipped from V and 3 bases from J, the junction kept 10 bases outside the gene matches. This CDR3 spans 17 amino acids. As DNA, the CDR3 is TGTGCCAGCAGTGAACGGGACAGTCGAACTTCCAATCAGCCCCAGCATTTT. Translated: CASSERDSRTSNQPQHF.

The rearrangement uses TRBV6-5 and TRBJ2-7; D is unclear. V was clipped by 6 bases and J by 4 bases, with 16 bases between them. The germline V gene encodes CDR1 MNHEY and CDR2 SVGAGI. CDR3 length: 14 residues. The CDR3 is CASRARQSFYEQYF. The CDR3 DNA reads TGTGCCAGCAGGGCCCGGCAGTCCTTTTACGAGCAGTACTTC.

The V gene is TRBV6-6, the J gene TRBJ1-1, with 8 nucleotides matching TRBD1. The ends lost 6 bases at V and 1 base at J; junction bases unmatched: 7. Germline assignment: CDR1 MNHNY and CDR2 SVGAGI (reference sequence). CDR3 size: 15 residues. CDR3 region: CASRPQGARNTEAFF. The DNA for the CDR3 is TGTGCCAGCAGGCCCCAGGGGGCCCGGAACACTGAAGCTTTCTTT.

About this clone itself: The identical CDR3 is also encoded by other nucleotide sequences in the sample. This chain links TRBV28 with TRBJ2-3; the D is unclear. The V end was cut by 4 bases, the J end by 7 bases, with 3 bases between. The CDR3 contains 10 residues. The germline V gene encodes CDR1 MDHEN and CDR2 SYDVKM. DNA of the CDR3: TGTGCCAGCAGTTCGAATACGCAGTATTTT. As protein: CASSSNTQYF.

The chain employs TRBV29-1 and TRBJ2-5; 7 nucleotides agree with TRBD1. J lost 5 bases, V lost 1 base, and 13 bases had no gene match. The germline V gene encodes CDR1 SQVTM and CDR2 ANQGSEA. This CDR3 region has 16 residues. The CDR3 coding sequence is TGCAGCGTTGAAGGGGCGGTCATAGGGGGCTTGGAGACCCAGTACTTC. Translating gives CSVEGAVIGGLETQYF.

This clone occurred once. This chain links TRBV5-1 with TRBJ2-7, with 7 bases lining up with TRBD2. The length of the CDR3 is 16 residues. Per the germline V gene, CDR1 is SGHRS and CDR2 is YFSETQ. V lost 0 bases to trimming and J lost 4 bases; unmatched junction nucleotides: 10. Here the CDR3 reads CASSLGYGGSRYEQYF. The DNA for the CDR3 is TGCGCCAGCAGCTTGGGGTATGGCGGGAGCCGGTACGAGCAGTACTTC.

V usage is TRBV29-1 and J usage is TRBJ2-1, with TRBD2 as a possible D gene (6 bases). The CDR3 totals 13 residues. V lost 5 bases, J lost 6 bases, and 14 bases lay in between. Germline V CDR1 and CDR2: SQVTM, ANQGSEA. The CDR3 spells CSVPAPGVNEQFF. The DNA of the CDR3 is TGCAGCGTTCCAGCTCCGGGGGTCAATGAGCAGTTCTTC.

The chain combines TRBV5-1 with TRBJ2-1; a weak D match, TRBD2 (5 bases). Germline CDR1 SGHRS, CDR2 YFSETQ. V lost 0 bases and J 7 bases, leaving 17 bases between the germline ends. The CDR3 has 16 amino acids. The CDR3 bases are TGCGCCAGCAGCTTGGGGGTGGGAGTGTTGGGTAATGAGCAGTTCTTC. Translated: CASSLGVGVLGNEQFF.

This clone was found a few times. This sequence joins TRBV6-1 and TRBJ2-7; 9 bases agree with TRBD2. J gave up 3 bases and V 8 bases, and 5 bases lay outside the gene matches. CDR1 is MNHNS, CDR2 SASEGT, per germline. This CDR3 comprises 13 residues. The CDR3: CASSGTSSYEQYF. CDR3 DNA sequence: TGTGCCAGCTCGGGGACTAGCAGCTACGAGCAGTACTTC.

The chain links TRBV28 to TRBJ2-7; D not resolved. The CDR3 runs 13 residues. The V and J ends lost 3 bases and 5 bases respectively, with 11 bases between them. Looked up from germline, CDR1 is MDHEN and CDR2 is SYDVKM. CDR3 residues: CASSLGRYHEQYF. For the CDR3, the DNA is TGTGCCAGCAGTTTGGGCAGGTACCACGAGCAGTACTTC.